Presented here are 5 T cell receptor beta chains from one specimen sequenced in a study of cytomegalovirus exposure and HLA in healthy donors. Primers included in the PCR were 60 Vbeta and 13 Jbeta primers. Libraries were prepared by immunoSEQ multiplex PCR; TCRdb keeps only in-frame clonotypes and omits some of them. The sample carries 60,000 to 90,000 clones, roughly 67% recorded once. Sequencing was done on a sample of PBMCs. The source is a man in his forties in good health and CMV-seropositive.

The sample holds one count of this clone. The sample holds other DNA sequences that translate to the same CDR3. V and J are TRBV7-2 and TRBJ2-5; 7 bases are shared with TRBD2. Germline V gives CDR1 SGHTA, CDR2 FQGNSA. The CDR3 consists of 13 residues. V was clipped by 1 base and J by 4 bases; unmatched bases: 0. CDR3 sequence: CASSLGGRETQYF. Written as DNA, the CDR3 is TGTGCCAGCAGCTTAGGCGGGAGAGAGACCCAGTACTTC.

The CDR3 here is CASSLGTGSGNTIYF. Written as DNA, the CDR3 is TGCGCCAGCAGCCTAGGGACAGGGTCTGGAAACACCATATATTTT. V gene TRBV5-1 combines with J gene TRBJ1-3, with TRBD1 matching over 9 bases. Germline assignment: CDR1 SGHRS and CDR2 YFSETQ. V lost 4 bases, J lost 1 base, and 3 bases stayed unmatched. This CDR3 spans 15 amino acids. The complete variable domain, with remaining parts taken from reference TRBV5-1 and TRBJ1-3, reads KAGVTQTPRYLIKTRGQQVTLSCSPISGHRSVSWYQQTPGQGLQFLFEYFSETQRNKGNFPGRFSGRQFSNSRSEMNVSTLELGDSALYLCASSLGTGSGNTIYFGEGSWLTVV.

There are a few counts of this clone. This rearrangement joins TRBV5-8 to TRBJ1-2, with no clear D. V shed 5 bases and J shed 8 bases, with 22 bases lying between them. CDR1 and CDR2 (germline): SGHTS, YDEGEE. The CDR3 is 15 residues long. CDR3 sequence reads: CASRTTDRYYAGYTF. CDR3 bases: TGTGCCAGCAGAACCACCGACCGATACTATGCCGGCTACACCTTC.

The V gene is TRBV4-3, the J gene TRBJ2-3; 9 bases align to TRBD1. In germline, CDR1 is LGHNA, CDR2 YSLEER. V gave up 0 bases and J gave up 5 bases; unmatched junction bases: 6. The CDR3 runs 16 residues. The DNA for the CDR3 is TGCGCCAGCAGCCAAGATATGGGACAGGGCGGAGATACGCAGTATTTT. As protein: CASSQDMGQGGDTQYF.

This chain joins TRBV4-2 and TRBJ2-7; 8 bases fit TRBD1. The length of the CDR3 is 16 residues. V was pared by 0 bases and J by 1 base, with 5 bases of the junction left unmatched. Germline CDR1 LGHNA, CDR2 YNFKEQ. CDR3 nucleotides: TGTGCCAGCAGCCAAGATTCAGGGGGCGTATCCTACGAGCAGTACTTC. This encodes CASSQDSGGVSYEQYF.